These 23 T cell receptor beta chains share one sample of origin, sequenced in a study of Ad26.COV2.S vaccination and SARS-CoV-2 variants. Described treatment: around 19 received Ad26.COV2.S at low or high dose, single or two shots; about 5 received placebo; per-sample allocation not given. It was on day 63 after the first vaccine or placebo injection that samples were taken. Generated by immunoSEQ multiplex PCR, the TCRdb table keeps only in-frame clones and is missing some. The table lists about 480,000 clones, roughly 87% of them singletons, with roughly 13% in the top ten. Sequencing was performed on peripheral blood, taken in a trial of Ad26.COV2.S vaccine versus placebo. The receptors originated from a person aged 18-65 years who received the Ad26.COV2.S COVID-19 vaccine or a placebo.

The chain couples TRBV30 to TRBJ2-5; D gene ambiguous. V lost 5 bases, J lost 7 bases, and 8 bases lay in between. Germline V lookup: CDR1 GTSNPN, CDR2 SVGIG (reference sequence). This CDR3 spans 10 amino acids. Written as DNA, the CDR3 is TGTGCCTGGGGCCGGATGACCCAGTACTTC. The encoded protein is CAWGRMTQYF.

The chain carries TRBV15 and TRBJ2-7; tentative D call: TRBD2 (6 bases). The CDR3 is made up of 14 amino acids. Germline lookup yields CDR1 LNHNV and CDR2 YYDKDF (reference sequence). The V end was cut by 1 base, the J end by 1 base, with 8 bases between. Here the CDR3 reads CATSRGGESYEQYF. The CDR3 DNA is TGTGCCACCAGCAGAGGGGGGGAGTCCTACGAGCAGTACTTC.

The V gene is TRBV7-3, the J gene TRBJ1-1; TRBD1 aligns across 9 bases. This CDR3 has 15 amino acids. Germline CDR1 SGHTA, CDR2 FQGTGA. Trimming at V came to 0 bases and at J to 1 base, leaving 0 bases not matched to a gene. CDR3 DNA: TGTGCCAGCAGCTTAACGGGACAGGGGAACACTGAAGCTTTCTTT. Amino acid sequence: CASSLTGQGNTEAFF.

This rearrangement joins TRBV7-6 to TRBJ1-1; D is unresolved. The CDR3 is 15 residues long. Germline V gives CDR1 SGHVS, CDR2 FNYEAQ. With 3 bases removed from V and 0 bases from J, the gap between germline ends came to 11 bases. CDR3 sequence (DNA): TGTGCCAGCAGCTTTTCAGACTATATGAACACTGAAGCTTTCTTT. Translated, it gives CASSFSDYMNTEAFF. Together with reference TRBV7-6 and TRBJ1-1, the CDR3 gives the full variable domain: GAGVSQSPRYKVTKRGQDVALRCDPISGHVSLYWYRQALGQGPEFLTYFNYEAQQDKSGLPNDRFSAERPEGSISTLTIQRTEQRDSAMYRCASSFSDYMNTEAFFGQGTRLTVV.

The chain has TRBV6-2 or TRBV6-3 and TRBJ2-1, with 7 bases matching TRBD1. The CDR3 has 15 amino acids. Trimming took 3 bases from V and 7 from J; bases not matched to a gene: 9. CDR1 and CDR2 from the germline V gene are MNHEY and SVGEGT. The CDR3: CASSYDRARWNEQFF. In DNA form, the CDR3 reads TGTGCCAGCAGTTATGACAGGGCAAGGTGGAATGAGCAGTTCTTC.

The chain couples TRBV18 to TRBJ1-6; D perhaps matches TRBD1 (5 bases). The CDR3 runs 17 residues. Germline CDR1 reads KGHSH; CDR2 reads LQKENI. The V gene lost 4 bases and the J gene lost 8 bases, with 21 bases spanning the gap. The CDR3 sequence is CASSLRAQGIGDSPLHF. The DNA for the CDR3 is TGTGCCAGCTCACTCCGGGCCCAGGGCATAGGAGATTCACCCCTCCACTTT.

This clone was found a few times. The chain couples TRBV6-6 to TRBJ1-6; 10 bases map to TRBD1. This CDR3 comprises 14 residues. V trimming: 6 bases; J trimming: 7 bases; junction bases outside the gene matches: 3. In germline, CDR1 is MNHNY, CDR2 SVGAGI (reference sequence). The CDR3 DNA follows: TGTGCCAGCAGGACAGGGGGCAGGAATTCACCCCTCCACTTT. Protein product: CASRTGGRNSPLHF.

The chain combines TRBV27 with TRBJ2-3; either TRBD1 or TRBD2 may fit D (5 bases each). The CDR3 consists of 16 residues. Germline V gene lookup returns CDR1 MNHEY and CDR2 SMNVEV (reference sequence). V was trimmed by 2 bases and J by 1 base, leaving 13 bases between them. The CDR3 loop reads CASSLISGRRTDTQYF. Written as DNA, the CDR3 is TGTGCCAGCAGTTTAATATCGGGACGCCGCACAGATACGCAGTATTTT.

In its sample, this clone was seen once. The chain recombines TRBV9 with TRBJ2-2; possible D gene TRBD2, 6 bases. Germline V gives CDR1 SGDLS, CDR2 YYNGEE. The V and J ends lost 7 bases and 0 bases respectively, with 13 bases between them. This CDR3 is 15 amino acids long. The DNA of the CDR3 is TGTGCCAGCGGCCGGGCGGGGACGAACACCGGGGAGCTGTTTTTT. Its translation: CASGRAGTNTGELFF.

This chain connects TRBV7-9 to TRBJ2-7; 9 bases map to TRBD1. The germline gives CDR1 SEHNR, CDR2 FQNEAQ (reference sequence). This CDR3 has 15 residues. The trim removed 1 base at V and 2 bases at J, leaving 3 bases unmatched. This CDR3 reads CASSLVGQGPYEQYF. The CDR3 DNA is TGTGCCAGCAGCTTAGTAGGACAGGGGCCCTACGAGCAGTACTTC.

This clone turned up a few times. This chain links TRBV24-1 with TRBJ1-5, with TRBD1 identical over 8 bases. The CDR3 is made up of 13 amino acids. Unmatched junction bases numbered 3, after V lost 7 bases and J lost 5 bases. CDR1 and CDR2 from the germline V gene are KGHDR and SFDVKD. The CDR3 sequence: CATSDRGDQPQHF. CDR3 coding DNA: TGTGCCACCAGCGACAGGGGTGATCAGCCCCAGCATTTT.

V usage is TRBV7-6 and J usage is TRBJ1-1; D possibly corresponds to TRBD1 (5 bases). This CDR3 region has 14 residues. Germline loops: CDR1 SGHVS, CDR2 FNYEAQ. V lost 3 bases, J lost 0 bases, and 8 bases lay in between. In nucleotides, the CDR3 is TGTGCCAGCAGCTTTCGGGGGATGAACACTGAAGCTTTCTTT. Amino acids: CASSFRGMNTEAFF.

V is TRBV5-6 and J is TRBJ2-1, with TRBD1 as a possible D gene (6 bases). V lost 4 bases to trimming and J lost 10 bases, with 9 bases between them. There are 11 residues in the CDR3. Germline CDR1 is SGHDT and CDR2 is YYEEEE. This CDR3 reads CASSADREQFF. The CDR3 bases are TGTGCCAGCAGCGCCGACAGGGAGCAGTTCTTC.

J is TRBJ1-5 and V is TRBV9; D call uncertain. Germline lookup yields CDR1 SGDLS and CDR2 YYNGEE. V lost 0 bases and J 4 bases, leaving 5 bases between the germline ends. The CDR3 is 13 amino acids. CDR3 region: CASSVGVNQPQHF. CDR3 DNA sequence: TGTGCCAGCAGCGTAGGAGTAAATCAGCCCCAGCATTTT.

A few counts support this clone. The chain employs TRBV7-8 and TRBJ2-7, with 8 nucleotides matching TRBD1. Germline V gene lookup returns CDR1 SGHVS and CDR2 FQNEAQ. The V segment lost 6 bases and the J segment 1 base; nucleotides outside the gene matches: 8. The length of the CDR3 is 15 residues. The CDR3 nucleotides read TGTGCCAGCAGTTCGACAGGGGCCAATTCCTACGAGCAGTACTTC. It is translated as CASSSTGANSYEQYF.

The rearrangement uses TRBV24-1 and TRBJ1-1, with D possibly TRBD1 on 6 matching bases. The CDR3 runs 17 residues. Germline CDR1 reads KGHDR; CDR2 reads SFDVKD. V was pared by 1 base and J by 4 bases, with 18 bases between. The CDR3 is CATSDFLGRGGSTEAFF. The CDR3 nucleotides read TGTGCCACCAGTGATTTTTTGGGCAGGGGAGGTAGCACTGAAGCTTTCTTT.

The J gene is TRBJ2-1, the V gene TRBV5-4; 8 nucleotides align to TRBD1. Germline loops: CDR1 SGHNT, CDR2 YYREEE (reference sequence). Trimming took 5 bases from V and 7 from J; bases not matched to a gene: 8. There are 14 residues in the CDR3. CDR3 in amino acids: CASRPARQGNEQFF. As DNA, the CDR3 is TGTGCCAGCAGGCCGGCCCGACAGGGGAATGAGCAGTTCTTC.

There are a few counts of this clone. This rearrangement joins TRBV5-4 to TRBJ1-1; D is perhaps TRBD1 (6 bases). This CDR3 is built from 15 residues. In germline, CDR1 is SGHNT, CDR2 YYREEE (reference sequence). V lost 0 bases and J lost 4, with 13 bases in between. DNA of the CDR3: TGTGCCAGCAGCTTGGAGGCAGGGGTGAGCACTGAAGCTTTCTTT. Amino acids: CASSLEAGVSTEAFF.

The genes are TRBV28 and TRBJ2-1; no firm D call. The ends were cut back, 2 bases at V and 5 bases at J, with 10 bases in the middle. The CDR3 runs 14 residues. The germline V gene has CDR1 MDHEN and CDR2 SYDVKM. This CDR3 is CASSLRGGDNEQFF. CDR3 coding DNA: TGTGCCAGCAGTTTACGCGGTGGGGACAATGAGCAGTTCTTC. Full variable domain (remainder filled in from reference TRBV28 and TRBJ2-1): DVKVTQSSRYLVKRTGEKVFLECVQDMDHENMFWYRQDPGLGLRLIYFSYDVKMKEKGDIPEGYSVSREKKERFSLILESASTNQTSMYLCASSLRGGDNEQFFGPGTRLTVL.

The V gene is TRBV9, the J gene TRBJ2-3, with no clear D. CDR3 size: 15 residues. V shed 0 bases and J shed 0 bases, with 8 bases lying between them. Germline lookup yields CDR1 SGDLS and CDR2 YYNGEE. CDR3 nucleotide sequence: TGTGCCAGCAGCGTAGGATCCTTTAGCACAGATACGCAGTATTTT. It codes for CASSVGSFSTDTQYF.

The chain combines TRBV5-1 with TRBJ1-1, with 8 bases aligning to TRBD1. Germline V gene sequence: CDR1 SGHRS, CDR2 YFSETQ. Losses at the gene ends were 4 bases for V and 5 bases for J; bases not matched to a gene: 22. The CDR3 has 19 residues. CDR3 loop: CASSQLAGQGGVGLTEAFF. CDR3 nucleotide sequence: TGCGCCAGCAGCCAACTGGCCGGACAGGGAGGGGTTGGGTTGACTGAAGCTTTCTTT.

The chain couples TRBV5-1 to TRBJ1-4; TRBD1 matches 8 bases. V shed 4 bases, J shed 6 bases, and the junction held 8 bases outside the gene matches. The CDR3 totals 15 residues. Germline CDR1 is SGHRS and CDR2 is YFSETQ. The CDR3 spells CASSPTGAGYEKLFF. The CDR3 DNA is TGCGCCAGCAGCCCGACAGGGGCCGGTTATGAAAAACTGTTTTTT.

CDR3 loop: CASRPGLAGGNEQFF. Written as DNA, the CDR3 is TGTGCCAGCAGGCCGGGACTAGCGGGGGGCAATGAGCAGTTCTTC. The chain recombines TRBV28 with TRBJ2-1, with 15 bases that match TRBD2. Germline assignment: CDR1 MDHEN and CDR2 SYDVKM. V dropped 6 bases and J dropped 6; count of bases not matched to a gene: 3. The CDR3 covers 15 residues.